This T cell receptor beta chain is drawn from a study of blood T cell repertoires in COVID-19. On the study more broadly: Acute and convalescent COVID-19 specimens originated in the United States, Italy and Spain.

This clone was seen a handful of times. Original data processing: Nucleated cell counts were estimated from reference gene primer amplification. The method was immunoSEQ multiplex PCR; TCRdb's version includes in-frame clones alone and lacks a portion of them. From that table come the V and J calls and clone size; the DNA was used to work out D and trimming. The sample has under 200,000 clones; around 80% are singletons. The source material was PBMCs or T cells enriched from blood (not recorded which). The TCR sequence derives from a woman aged 55-70 years who had recovered from COVID-19.

The CDR3, as DNA: TGTGCCAGCAGTGAAATCCCAGGGCTCACTGAAGCTTTCTTT. Its protein product is CASSEIPGLTEAFF. The J gene is TRBJ1-1, the V gene TRBV6-1; the D gene is possibly TRBD1 (5 bases). From germline, CDR1 is MNHNS and CDR2 SASEGT. The V end lost 2 bases, the J end lost 4 bases, and 11 bases lay between the germline ends. This CDR3 is built from 14 residues.